This TCR beta chain was obtained from a study of T cells expressing NK-cell markers. Across the whole study: Sorted CD3+CD56-NKG2C+, CD3+CD56+NKG2C- and CD3+CD56+NKG2C+ T cells were the source of the TCR beta repertoires. Study findings and constraints: Also leading the CD3+CD56-NKG2C+ fraction in a handful of donors were these clonotypes. HCMV specificity of the expanded NKG2C+ T cell clones was not established.

Reanalyzing the 5' RACE reads, TCRdb keeps one entry per CDR3 protein, without DNA. This table holds some 340,000 distinct CDR3 sequences. As regards this clonotype: Its specificity is not known.

From germline, CDR1 is SNHLY and CDR2 FYNNEI. The CDR3 spans 15 residues. The source is a man aged 18-69 years in good health. The chain is built from TRBV2 and TRBJ2-5; the D call of TRBD2 rests on TCRdb alone, since no DNA is present to check it. Material: blood T cells: a sorted CD56 or NKG2C T cell subset, CD4+ or CD8+ T cells, or bulk PBMC T cells (not recorded which). The CDR3 is CASKELGLDGETQYF.